Listed below are T cell receptor beta chains from one sample, sequenced in a study of OX40 agonist ivuxolimab in advanced cancers. The protocol was immunoSEQ multiplex PCR, while the TCRdb copy is restricted to in-frame clones and leaves out a portion. The profile covers roughly 52,000 clones, with 70% to 85% appearing a single time and around 5.9% taken by the ten largest. Here the sequenced sample was CD4+ or CD8+ T cells sorted from blood, taken in a trial of the OX40 agonist ivuxolimab. The receptor set was obtained from an adult with an advanced solid tumor such as melanoma, head and neck, liver or kidney cancer. Both conserved end residues are part of each CDR3. The D gene is left open where the match is weak. Not all rows give a size; the values are once, few, many and, for expanded clones, a class.

size: .
V: TRBV18
J: TRBJ1-4
D: .
DNA: TGTGCCAGCTCACCACCGACAACATTTGAAAAACTGTTTTTT
CDR3: CASSPPTTFEKLFF

size: .
V: TRBV18
J: TRBJ2-7
D: .
DNA: TGTGCCAGCTCGGCCTTTGACAACTCCTACGAGCAGTACTTC
CDR3: CASSAFDNSYEQYF

size: .
V: TRBV7-9
J: TRBJ2-7
D: TRBD1
DNA: TGTGCCAGCAGCTCCCCCTCGGCCGGGACAGGGGGCCTCGGGCAGTACTTC
CDR3: CASSSPSAGTGGLGQYF

size: .
V: TRBV7-2
J: TRBJ2-1
D: .
DNA: TGTGCCAGCAGCTTATCACCCAGCTCCTACAATGAGCAGTTCTTC
CDR3: CASSLSPSSYNEQFF

size: few
V: TRBV7-8
J: TRBJ1-6
D: TRBD1
DNA: TGTGCCAGCAGCATAACAGGGGATTCACCCCTCCACTTT
CDR3: CASSITGDSPLHF

size: .
V: TRBV9
J: TRBJ2-5
D: .
DNA: TGTGCCAGCAGCGCCCGGATGCAAGAGACCCAGTACTTC
CDR3: CASSARMQETQYF

size: once
V: TRBV2
J: TRBJ2-5
D: TRBD2
DNA: TGTGCCAGCAGTGACCGGACTAGCGGGGGGGTCCGGACCCAGTACTTC
CDR3: CASSDRTSGGVRTQYF

size: .
V: TRBV18
J: TRBJ1-4
D: .
DNA: TGTGCCAGCTCACCACGGCAGGAGCCTAATGAAAAACTGTTTTTT
CDR3: CASSPRQEPNEKLFF

size: few
V: TRBV7-9
J: TRBJ1-5
D: .
DNA: TGTGCCAGCAGCGAAACAGGGATTCAGCCCCAGCATTTT
CDR3: CASSETGIQPQHF

size: .
V: TRBV18
J: TRBJ2-5
D: .
DNA: TGTGCCAGCTCACCACCAGGGAACACCCGGTCGGAGACCCAGTACTTC
CDR3: CASSPPGNTRSETQYF

size: .
V: TRBV20-1
J: TRBJ1-2
D: TRBD1
DNA: TGCAGTGCCCCGGACAGGCATGGCTACACCTTC
CDR3: CSAPDRHGYTF

size: .
V: TRBV6-6
J: TRBJ2-7
D: .
DNA: TGTGCCAGCAAGCCGGGACGATCCGTCTACGAGCAGTACTTC
CDR3: CASKPGRSVYEQYF

size: .
V: TRBV5-5
J: TRBJ1-5
D: .
DNA: TGTGCCAGCAGCTTGATGGACAATCAGCCCCAGCATTTT
CDR3: CASSLMDNQPQHF

size: .
V: TRBV7-2
J: TRBJ1-1
D: .
DNA: TGTGCCAGCAGCTTATTCCTGGAGGCTTTCTTT
CDR3: CASSLFLEAFF

size: .
V: TRBV11-2
J: TRBJ1-1
D: TRBD1
DNA: TGTGCCAGCAGCCCGAGTGGGACAGGGGAAAGGGGGACTGAAGCTTTCTTT
CDR3: CASSPSGTGERGTEAFF

size: .
V: TRBV5-1
J: TRBJ2-3
D: TRBD1
DNA: TGCGCCAGCAGCTCGCGGACAGGGGGCGAAATCTATACGCAGTATTTT
CDR3: CASSSRTGGEIYTQYF

size: .
V: TRBV2
J: TRBJ1-1
D: .
DNA: TGTGCCAGCAAGGTATCGAGGGACACTGAAGCTTTCTTT
CDR3: CASKVSRDTEAFF

size: .
V: TRBV9
J: TRBJ2-1
D: TRBD2
DNA: TGTGCCAGCAGCGTAGTGGGACTAGTAGGTGAGCAGTTCTTC
CDR3: CASSVVGLVGEQFF

size: .
V: TRBV9
J: TRBJ1-4
D: TRBD1
DNA: TGTGCCAGCAGCGGACGGACAGGAGGTAATGAAAAACTGTTTTTT
CDR3: CASSGRTGGNEKLFF

size: few
V: TRBV19
J: TRBJ1-2
D: .
DNA: TGTGCCAGTCGGCTTGACGGACCCTATGGCTACACCTTC
CDR3: CASRLDGPYGYTF

size: few
V: TRBV29-1
J: TRBJ2-1
D: .
DNA: TGCAGCGTTTCAGACAATGAGCAGTTCTTC
CDR3: CSVSDNEQFF

size: .
V: TRBV28
J: TRBJ2-7
D: .
DNA: TGTGCCAGCAGTTTCGTCCGGGACTCTGGGGAGCAGTACTTC
CDR3: CASSFVRDSGEQYF

size: .
V: TRBV28
J: TRBJ1-5
D: .
DNA: TGTGCCAGCAGCCGGGGGTATAGCAATCAGCCCCAGCATTTT
CDR3: CASSRGYSNQPQHF

size: few
V: TRBV4-2
J: TRBJ2-3
D: TRBD2
DNA: TGTGCCAGCAGCCAAACTCCTAGCGGAAGTATTTTGGGGACAGATACGCAGTATTTT
CDR3: CASSQTPSGSILGTDTQYF

size: .
V: TRBV18
J: TRBJ1-1
D: TRBD1
DNA: TGTGCCAGCTCCGAAACAGGGGAAAACACTGAAGCTTTCTTT
CDR3: CASSETGENTEAFF

size: .
V: TRBV2
J: TRBJ2-3
D: .
DNA: TGTGCCAGCAGCGACAGGCTGGGCACAGATACGCAGTATTTT
CDR3: CASSDRLGTDTQYF

size: .
V: TRBV28
J: TRBJ1-4
D: .
DNA: TGTGCCAGCAGTTTATGGGGCGGAGGGCCAACTAATGAAAAACTGTTTTTT
CDR3: CASSLWGGGPTNEKLFF

size: .
V: TRBV2
J: TRBJ2-1
D: TRBD2
DNA: TGTGCCAGCAGTTCTCCGGGACTAGCGGGAAGGCGAATCACCTACAATGAGCAGTTCTTC
CDR3: CASSSPGLAGRRITYNEQFF

size: .
V: TRBV27
J: TRBJ2-7
D: TRBD1
DNA: TGTGCCAGCAGTCCACAGGGGTCGGGCGAGCAGTACTTC
CDR3: CASSPQGSGEQYF

size: .
V: TRBV27
J: TRBJ1-2
D: TRBD1
DNA: TGTGCCAGCAGTTTTCTCCGGGACAGACTTGGCTACACCTTC
CDR3: CASSFLRDRLGYTF

size: few
V: TRBV28
J: TRBJ1-2
D: .
DNA: TGTGCCAGCAGGCGAGAGGTAGGTGGCTACACCTTC
CDR3: CASRREVGGYTF

size: once
V: TRBV6-1
J: TRBJ1-6
D: .
DNA: TGTGCCAGCAGTGAATGGTCTGCTCTTAATTCACCCCTCCACTTT
CDR3: CASSEWSALNSPLHF

size: few
V: TRBV5-4
J: TRBJ1-1
D: .
DNA: TGTGCCAGCAGCTTGGCCGAGGGGGGGAACACTGAAGCTTTCTTT
CDR3: CASSLAEGGNTEAFF

size: .
V: TRBV18
J: TRBJ2-6
D: .
DNA: TGTGCCAGCTCACCAGGTCGGAGGCAGGGGAGGACTGGGGCCAACGTCCTGACTTTC
CDR3: CASSPGRRQGRTGANVLTF

size: few
V: TRBV27
J: TRBJ1-2
D: TRBD1
DNA: TGTGCCAGCAGTTTGCAGACAGGGGGACACTATGGCTACACCTTC
CDR3: CASSLQTGGHYGYTF

size: .
V: TRBV11-2
J: TRBJ2-7
D: .
DNA: TGTGCCAGCAGCTCGGAAGCGGAGAGCTCCTACGAGCAGTACTTC
CDR3: CASSSEAESSYEQYF

size: .
V: TRBV19
J: TRBJ1-4
D: .
DNA: TGTGCCAGTAGTAGAAAACAGTTTAATGAAAAACTGTTTTTT
CDR3: CASSRKQFNEKLFF

size: .
V: TRBV5-6
J: TRBJ2-1
D: TRBD2
DNA: TGTGCCAGCAGCTGGGGGACTAGCGGGGGCAATGAGCAGTTCTTC
CDR3: CASSWGTSGGNEQFF

size: .
V: TRBV19
J: TRBJ1-3
D: .
DNA: TGTGCCAGTAGGGCAGGGAAGGCTGGAAACACCATATATTTT
CDR3: CASRAGKAGNTIYF

size: .
V: TRBV6-5
J: TRBJ2-1
D: TRBD2
DNA: TGTGCCAGCAGGCCCCGGCGGGAGAGCTACAATGAGCAGTTCTTC
CDR3: CASRPRRESYNEQFF

size: .
V: TRBV19
J: TRBJ2-7
D: .
DNA: TGTGCCAGTAGTATCGGACTCCCTTTAGTTGACGAGCAGTACTTC
CDR3: CASSIGLPLVDEQYF

size: few
V: TRBV5-1
J: TRBJ1-2
D: TRBD1
DNA: TGCGCCAGCAGCTCCGACAGGGACTATGGCTACACCTTC
CDR3: CASSSDRDYGYTF

size: .
V: TRBV5-1
J: TRBJ2-1
D: .
DNA: TGCGCCAGCAGCCTAGGGATGGACAATGAGCAGTTCTTC
CDR3: CASSLGMDNEQFF

size: .
V: TRBV15
J: TRBJ2-1
D: .
DNA: TGTGCCACCAGCAGACAGAGCTCCTACAATGAGCAGTTCTTC
CDR3: CATSRQSSYNEQFF

size: .
V: TRBV11-2
J: TRBJ2-1
D: .
DNA: TGTGCCAGCAGCTTAGTAGAGTTATCCTACAATGAGCAGTTCTTC
CDR3: CASSLVELSYNEQFF

size: few
V: TRBV7-2
J: TRBJ1-1
D: .
DNA: TGTGCCAGCAGCTTAGGGGTCCTAGCCCCTGAAGCTTTCTTT
CDR3: CASSLGVLAPEAFF

size: .
V: TRBV10-3
J: TRBJ2-1
D: .
DNA: TGTGCCATCAGTGAAGGGGGTGGCTACAATGAGCAGTTCTTC
CDR3: CAISEGGGYNEQFF

size: .
V: TRBV19
J: TRBJ1-2
D: TRBD1
DNA: TGTGCCAGTAGTATACGGACAGGGGGGATATATGGCTACACCTTC
CDR3: CASSIRTGGIYGYTF

size: .
V: TRBV7-6
J: TRBJ2-5
D: .
DNA: TGTGCCAGCAGCCTCCAGGAGACCCAGTACTTC
CDR3: CASSLQETQYF

size: .
V: TRBV29-1
J: TRBJ2-3
D: .
DNA: TGCAGCGGTGGGGTCACAGATACGCAGTATTTT
CDR3: CSGGVTDTQYF

size: medium-sized
V: TRBV9
J: TRBJ2-1
D: TRBD1
DNA: TGTGCCAGCAGCGTCCAGACAGGGTCGCGGAATGAGCAGTTCTTC
CDR3: CASSVQTGSRNEQFF

size: .
V: TRBV14
J: TRBJ1-1
D: TRBD1
DNA: TGTGCCAGCAGCCCCTTGGACAGGGCAAACACTGAAGCTTTCTTT
CDR3: CASSPLDRANTEAFF

size: .
V: TRBV28
J: TRBJ1-1
D: .
DNA: TGTGCCAGCAGTTCTCCCATGAACACTGAAGCTTTCTTT
CDR3: CASSSPMNTEAFF